The sequence of this T cell receptor beta chain was determined in a study of PD-L1 blockade in urothelial cancer. Study summary: A median blood sample held roughly 150,000 T cells and about 83,000 unique TCRs.

This CDR3 is 16 amino acids long. V gave up 0 bases and J gave up 2 bases, with 11 bases separating them. Germline-derived CDR1 and CDR2 are KGHSH and LQKENI. Time point noted: pretreatment peripheral blood. Pretreatment sampling and on-treatment sampling together yielded between 1 and 8 samples for each patient. Generated by immunoSEQ multiplex PCR, the TCRdb table keeps only in-frame clones and is missing some. The sample carries roughly 87,000 clones, roughly nine tenths recorded once. The sequenced sample was PBMCs, obtained around atezolizumab (anti-PD-L1) treatment. This TCR derives from an elderly woman with urothelial cancer. V gene TRBV18 combines with J gene TRBJ2-1; tentatively, D is TRBD2 (6 bases). The CDR3 loop is CASSPPSSGTYNEQFF. The CDR3, as DNA: TGTGCCAGCTCACCACCGAGTAGCGGAACCTACAATGAGCAGTTCTTC.